The 9 T cell receptor beta chains given below trace back to one sample, sequenced in a study of T cell repertoires in cytomegalovirus infection. TCRdb used MiXCR to reprocess the reads, holding one entry per CDR3 protein. The sample lists around 300,000 distinct CDR3 sequences, more than 20% occurring once. These TCRs' antigens remain unknown. The sample was cultured PBMCs, taken from culture after CMV antigen stimulation. All receptors derive from a human donor in good health (CMV status not recorded). Some clones in this sample may be carry-over from other donors' samples.

A few counts support this clonotype. The chain links TRBV2 to TRBJ1-4; D is perhaps TRBD1 (5 bases). Trimming took 6 bases from V and 7 from J, leaving 18 bases between them. Germline CDR1 is SNHLY and CDR2 is FYNNEI. The CDR3 consists of 15 residues. The CDR3 region is CASSRIGAEGEKLFF. Written as DNA, the CDR3 is TGTGCCAGCAGCCGCATTGGGGCTGAGGGTGAAAAACTGTTTTTT.

CDR3 loop: CAISRGSTEAFF. The CDR3, as DNA: TGTGCCATCAGCAGGGGTTCCACTGAAGCTTTCTTT. V usage is TRBV10-3 and J usage is TRBJ1-1; possibly TRBD1 for D (6 bases). Trimming shortened V by 6 bases and J by 4 bases, and 9 bases separated the two germline ends. The CDR3 sequence is 12 residues long. Per the germline V gene, CDR1 is ENHRY and CDR2 is SYGVKD.

This clonotype has a handful of counts. CDR3: CASSDGGGVPIQYF. CDR3 DNA sequence: TGTGCCAGCAGCGACGGGGGGGGTGTTCCCATTCAGTACTTC. V is TRBV6-1 and J is TRBJ2-4; 8 positions match TRBD2. CDR3 length equals 14 residues. The J segment lost 9 bases and the V segment lost 6 bases, leaving 10 bases of the junction unmatched. Germline V CDR1 and CDR2: MNHNS, SASEGT.

This clonotype was seen only a few times. The rearrangement joins TRBV4-1 to TRBJ2-5; D is ambiguous. Germline values: CDR1 MGHRA, CDR2 YSYEKL. There are 14 residues in the CDR3. V was cut by 1 base and J by 3 bases, with 9 bases left in between. CDR3 nucleotides: TGCGCCAGCAGCCAAGTACATAGGGAAGAGACCCAGTACTTC. It encodes CASSQVHREETQYF.

The sample holds a few counts of this clonotype. The chain uses TRBV6-1 and TRBJ2-3, with 7 bases aligning to TRBD2. V trimming: 0 bases; J trimming: 3 bases; junction bases outside the gene matches: 6. This CDR3 has 16 amino acids. The germline V gene has CDR1 MNHNS and CDR2 SASEGT. CDR3 region: CASSEAAWGGTDTQYF. In DNA form, the CDR3 reads TGTGCCAGCAGTGAAGCGGCTTGGGGGGGGACAGATACGCAGTATTTT.

The rearrangement uses TRBV7-8 and TRBJ2-1, with unresolved D. V lost 1 base, J lost 5 bases, and 12 bases lay in between. The CDR3 totals 15 residues. Germline assignment: CDR1 SGHVS and CDR2 FQNEAQ. The CDR3 coding sequence is TGTGCCAGCAGCTTAGTGGAACGGGTTGACAATGAGCAGTTCTTC. Its translation is CASSLVERVDNEQFF.

V usage is TRBV12-3 or TRBV12-4 and J usage is TRBJ2-1; D not resolved. The CDR3 extends over 13 amino acids. V gave up 7 bases and J gave up 7 bases, with 14 bases separating them. The CDR3 nucleotides are TGTGCCAGCATCGGGTATTCTAGTAATGAGCAGTTCTTC. Translated: CASIGYSSNEQFF.

The chain carries TRBV7-6 and TRBJ2-2; unclear D gene. The CDR3 loop spans 15 amino acids. Germline V gene data show CDR1 as SGHVS and CDR2 as FNYEAQ. The V and J ends lost 5 bases and 5 bases respectively, with 15 bases between them. CDR3 bases: TGTGCCAGCAGCCCCTCCACCCCCGGGACCGGGGAGCTGTTTTTT. The encoded protein is CASSPSTPGTGELFF.

The chain employs TRBV4-1 and TRBJ2-1; 8 nucleotides match TRBD2. CDR3 length equals 16 residues. V dropped 2 bases and J dropped 2; count of bases not matched to a gene: 5. Germline V lookup: CDR1 MGHRA, CDR2 YSYEKL. Written as DNA, the CDR3 is TGCGCCAGCAGCCAAAGGCTAGCGGGCCCCTACAATGAGCAGTTCTTC. Amino acids: CASSQRLAGPYNEQFF.